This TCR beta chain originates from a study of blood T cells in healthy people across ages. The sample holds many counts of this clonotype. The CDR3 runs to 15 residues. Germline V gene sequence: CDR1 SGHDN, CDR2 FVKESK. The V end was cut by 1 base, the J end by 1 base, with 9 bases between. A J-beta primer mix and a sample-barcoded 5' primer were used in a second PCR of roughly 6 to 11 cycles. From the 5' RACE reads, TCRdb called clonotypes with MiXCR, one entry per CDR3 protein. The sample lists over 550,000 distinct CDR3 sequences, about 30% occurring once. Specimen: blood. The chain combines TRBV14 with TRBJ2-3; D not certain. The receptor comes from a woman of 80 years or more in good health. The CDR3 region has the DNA TGTGCCAGCAGCCAAGGAATTAGAGGCACAGATACGCAGTATTTT. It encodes CASSQGIRGTDTQYF.